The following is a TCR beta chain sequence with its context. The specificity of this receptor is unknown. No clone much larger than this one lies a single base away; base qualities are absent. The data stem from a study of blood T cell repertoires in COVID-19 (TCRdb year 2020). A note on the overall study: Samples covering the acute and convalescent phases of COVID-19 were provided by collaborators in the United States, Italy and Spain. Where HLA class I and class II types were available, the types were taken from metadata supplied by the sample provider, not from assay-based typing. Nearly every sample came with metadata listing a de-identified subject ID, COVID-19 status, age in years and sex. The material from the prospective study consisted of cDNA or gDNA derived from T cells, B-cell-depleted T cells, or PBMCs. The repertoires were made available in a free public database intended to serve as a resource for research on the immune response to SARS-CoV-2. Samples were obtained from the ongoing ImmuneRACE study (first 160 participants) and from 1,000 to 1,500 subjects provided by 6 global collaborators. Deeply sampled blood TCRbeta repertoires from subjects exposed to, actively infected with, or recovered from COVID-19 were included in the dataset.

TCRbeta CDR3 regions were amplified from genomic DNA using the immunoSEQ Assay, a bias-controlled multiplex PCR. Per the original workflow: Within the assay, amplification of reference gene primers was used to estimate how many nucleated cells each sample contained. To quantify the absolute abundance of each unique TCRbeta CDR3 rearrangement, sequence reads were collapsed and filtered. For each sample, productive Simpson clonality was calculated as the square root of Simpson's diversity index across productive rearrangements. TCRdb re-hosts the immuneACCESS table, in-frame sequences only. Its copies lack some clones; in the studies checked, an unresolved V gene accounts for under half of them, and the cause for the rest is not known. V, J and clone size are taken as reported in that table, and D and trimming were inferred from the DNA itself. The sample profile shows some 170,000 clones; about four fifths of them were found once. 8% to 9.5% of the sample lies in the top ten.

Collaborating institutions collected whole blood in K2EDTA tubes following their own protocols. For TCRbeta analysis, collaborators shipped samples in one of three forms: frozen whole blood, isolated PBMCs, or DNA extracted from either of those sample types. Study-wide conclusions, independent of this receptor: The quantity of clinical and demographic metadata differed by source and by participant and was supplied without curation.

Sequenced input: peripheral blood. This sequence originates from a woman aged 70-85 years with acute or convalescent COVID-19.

For the CDR3, the sequence is CASSLISDQPQHF. The nucleotides read TGTGCCAGCAGTCTAATATCCGATCAGCCCCAGCATTTT. Recombination joined TRBV28 with TRBJ1-5; the D gene cannot be resolved reliably. Sequences MDHEN (CDR1) and SYDVKM (CDR2) are obtained from the germline V gene. Deletion took 5 bases off V and 5 bases off J, with a span of 10 bases between the germline ends. The CDR3 goes from the cysteine to the phenylalanine over 13 residues. CDR3 DNA is the only sequence kept; it has 39 bases, read in frame from the first base.